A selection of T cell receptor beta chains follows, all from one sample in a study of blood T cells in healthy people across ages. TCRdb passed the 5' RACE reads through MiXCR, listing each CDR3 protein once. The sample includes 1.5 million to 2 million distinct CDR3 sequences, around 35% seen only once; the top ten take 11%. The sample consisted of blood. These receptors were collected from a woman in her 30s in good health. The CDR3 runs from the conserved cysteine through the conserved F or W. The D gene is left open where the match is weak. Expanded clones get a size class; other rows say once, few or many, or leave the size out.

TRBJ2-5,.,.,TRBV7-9,TGTGCCAGCAGCCCCATGCGAGAGACCCAGTACTTC,CASSPMRETQYF
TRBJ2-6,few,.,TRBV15,TGTGCCACCAGCCCCCATCGGGGCTCTGGGGCCAACGTCCTGACTTTC,CATSPHRGSGANVLTF
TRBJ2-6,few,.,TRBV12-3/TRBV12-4,TGTGCCAGCAGTCTTATGGTGGACTGGAAGACTGGGGCCAACGTCCTGACTTTC,CASSLMVDWKTGANVLTF
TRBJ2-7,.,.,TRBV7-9,TGTGCCAGCAGCTTAGGCGGGGCCGTACACGAGCAGTACTTC,CASSLGGAVHEQYF
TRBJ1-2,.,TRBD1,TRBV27,TGTGCCAGCAGTTTAGCCGGACAGGGGGCGCGGTATGGCTACACCTTC,CASSLAGQGARYGYTF
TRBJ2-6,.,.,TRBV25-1,TGTGCCAGCAGTGAATGGTCAACCTCTGGGGCCAACGTCCTGACTTTC,CASSEWSTSGANVLTF
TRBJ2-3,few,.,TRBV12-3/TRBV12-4,TGTGCCAGCAGTTTGGAAACCCCTAGCACAGATACGCAGTATTTT,CASSLETPSTDTQYF
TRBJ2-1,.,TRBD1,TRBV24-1,TGTGCCACAGAGACAGGGTCGATCTACAATGAGCAGTTCTTC,CATETGSIYNEQFF
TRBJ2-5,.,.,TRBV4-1,TGCGCCAGCCGCCAAGATGAAGCGGTTGGAAAGACCCAGTACTTC,CASRQDEAVGKTQYF
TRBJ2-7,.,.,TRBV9,TGTGCCAGCAGCCCTAAGGGGACCTCCTACGAGCAGTACTTC,CASSPKGTSYEQYF
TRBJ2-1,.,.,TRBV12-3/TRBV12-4,TGTGCCAGCAGTTTTTTCTCCGGGATTGAGCAGTTCTTC,CASSFFSGIEQFF
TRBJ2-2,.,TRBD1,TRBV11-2,TGTGCCAGCAGCAGGACAGGGGATCGTGGCACCGGGGAGCTGTTTTTT,CASSRTGDRGTGELFF
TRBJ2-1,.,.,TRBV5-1,TGCGCCAGCAGCTTGGGCGGGGGCGTGCATGAGCAGTTCTTC,CASSLGGGVHEQFF
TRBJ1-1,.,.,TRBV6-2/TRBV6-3,TGTGCCAGCAGCCGCAGGGGACCCGCGAACACTGAAGCTTTCTTT,CASSRRGPANTEAFF
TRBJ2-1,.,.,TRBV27,TGTGCCAGCAGTCGACAGATACAAAGGGCCGAGCAGTTCTTC,CASSRQIQRAEQFF
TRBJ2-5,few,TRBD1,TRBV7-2,TGTGCCAGCAGCTTCGGGGGACAGGGGAGGGGAGAGACCCAGTACTTC,CASSFGGQGRGETQYF
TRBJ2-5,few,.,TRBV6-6,TGTGCCAGCAGTTACTCAATGCGGGCAGTCCAAGAGACCCAGTACTTC,CASSYSMRAVQETQYF
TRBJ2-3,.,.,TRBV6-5,TGTGCCAGCAGTTACATGCCCGACACCACAGATACGCAGTATTTT,CASSYMPDTTDTQYF
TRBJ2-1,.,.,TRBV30,TGTGCCTGGAGGGACACGCTTGAGCAGTTCTTC,CAWRDTLEQFF
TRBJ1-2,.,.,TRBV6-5,TGTGCCAGCAGCACCGGGCCCATACTTAACTATGGCTACACCTTC,CASSTGPILNYGYTF
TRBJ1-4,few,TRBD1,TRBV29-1,TGCAGCGTTGAAACGGACAGGGGGAATGAAAAACTGTTTTTT,CSVETDRGNEKLFF
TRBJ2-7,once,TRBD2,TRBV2,TGTGCCATACGACCTAACGGACGAGCGGGAGTCCCCTACGAGCAGTACTTC,CAIRPNGRAGVPYEQYF
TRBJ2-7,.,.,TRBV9,TGTGCCAGCAGTATTGGGGGCGGGTACTACGAGCAGTACTTC,CASSIGGGYYEQYF
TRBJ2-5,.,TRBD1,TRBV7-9,TGTGCCAGCAGCTCGGGGACAGGGACGGGGGAGCAGTACTTC,CASSSGTGTGEQYF
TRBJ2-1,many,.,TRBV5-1,TGCGCCAGCAGCGCAAATGCTGTACTATACAATGAGCAGTTCTTC,CASSANAVLYNEQFF
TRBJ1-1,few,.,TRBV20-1,TGCAGTGCTAGAGAGAGGGCAGCTTTCTTT,CSARERAAFF
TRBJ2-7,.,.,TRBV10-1,TGCGCCAGCAGTGAGTCCCCTTCGAGCGAGCAGTACTTC,CASSESPSSEQYF
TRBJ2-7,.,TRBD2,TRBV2,TGTGCCAGCAGTGAACCGGCGGCTAGCGGGGGTGTCCACGAGCAGTACTTC,CASSEPAASGGVHEQYF
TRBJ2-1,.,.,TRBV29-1,TGCAGCGTTGAACTACGGAGGCGGGACAATGAGCAGTTCTTC,CSVELRRRDNEQFF
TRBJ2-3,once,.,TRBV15,TGTGCCACCAGCAGGGGCCTGGGAGAGGGGATAGATACGCAGTATTTT,CATSRGLGEGIDTQYF
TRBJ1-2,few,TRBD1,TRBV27,TGTGCCAGCAGTTCCCGGGACAGCGGCGGCTACACCTTC,CASSSRDSGGYTF
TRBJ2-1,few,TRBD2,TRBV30,TGTGCCTGGAGTGAACTAGCGGGAAACTACAATGAGCAGTTCTTC,CAWSELAGNYNEQFF
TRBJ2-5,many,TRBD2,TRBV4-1,TGCGCCAGCAGCGTAGCGGGGCCAAGAGAGGCCCAGTACTTC,CASSVAGPREAQYF
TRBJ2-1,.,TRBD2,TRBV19,TGTGCCAGTAGTATTCCGACCAGACTAGCGGGAGGAAGGAATGAGCAGTTCTTC,CASSIPTRLAGGRNEQFF
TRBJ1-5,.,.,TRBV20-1,TGCAGTGCTAGAGATCGTGGGGGGCTAAGGGGATATAGCAATCAGCCCCAGCATTTT,CSARDRGGLRGYSNQPQHF
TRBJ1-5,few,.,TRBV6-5,TGTGCCAGCAGCCGGGTAAAGGGGCTACCCCAGCATTTT,CASSRVKGLPQHF
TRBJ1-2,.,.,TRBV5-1,TGCGCCAGCAGCGGAGGGGGAGGAAACTATGGCTACACCTTC,CASSGGGGNYGYTF
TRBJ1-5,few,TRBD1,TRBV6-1,TGTGCCAGCAAACGACAGGGGGACATGAGCAATCAGCCCCAGCATTTT,CASKRQGDMSNQPQHF
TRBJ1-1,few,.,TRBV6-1,TGTGCCAGCAGGGACGGCAGGGATAGGGGTGAAGCTTTCTTT,CASRDGRDRGEAFF
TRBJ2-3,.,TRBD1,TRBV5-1,TGCGCCAGCAGCTTTGGGACAGGGCAGGGAGATACGCAGTATTTT,CASSFGTGQGDTQYF
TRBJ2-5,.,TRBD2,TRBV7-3,TGTGCCAGCAGCTTATCGTCGGGGGGGTTAGAGGCCCAGTACTTC,CASSLSSGGLEAQYF
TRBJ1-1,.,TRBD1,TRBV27,TGTGCCAGCAGTTTAATTGGGACAGGAATGAACACTGAAGCTTTCTTT,CASSLIGTGMNTEAFF
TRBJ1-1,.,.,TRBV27,TGTGCCAGCAGTTTCCTAGACAGCCCTAGGGGTAACACTGAAGCTTTCTTT,CASSFLDSPRGNTEAFF
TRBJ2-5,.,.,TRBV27,TGTGCCAGCAGTACTTGGGGCAGGCCGACCGCCCAAGAGACCCAGTACTTC,CASSTWGRPTAQETQYF
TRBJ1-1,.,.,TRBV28,TGTGCCAGCACCAGCAGGGGTCTGAACACTGAAGCTTTCTTT,CASTSRGLNTEAFF
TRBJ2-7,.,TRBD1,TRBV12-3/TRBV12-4,TGTGCCAGCCTGCTTGGACAGGGCTACGAGCAGTACTTC,CASLLGQGYEQYF
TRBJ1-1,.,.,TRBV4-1,TGCGCCAGCAGCCAAGAACCCTCACAGTTAACTGAAGCTTTCTTT,CASSQEPSQLTEAFF
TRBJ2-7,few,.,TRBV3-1,TGTGCCAGCAGCCAATCAGGCGGTCAGTACTTC,CASSQSGGQYF
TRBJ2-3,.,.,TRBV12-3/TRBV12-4,TGTGCCAGCGGTGAGGGCCGAGTCAGAGCAGATGCGCAGTATTTT,CASGEGRVRADAQYF
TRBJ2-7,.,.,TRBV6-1,TGTGCCAGCAGTGAACAGGCCACCGTCGGCGAGCAGTACTTC,CASSEQATVGEQYF
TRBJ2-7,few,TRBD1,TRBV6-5,TGTGCCAGCAGTAAAGACAGGGGGTCCTACGAGCAGTACTTC,CASSKDRGSYEQYF
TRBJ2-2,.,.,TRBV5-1,TGTGCCAGCAGTTTTGGAGCCACCGGGGAGCTGTTTTTT,CASSFGATGELFF
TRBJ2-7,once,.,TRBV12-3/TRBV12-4,TGTGCCAGCAGTTCAACCGGGACACGGTACTTC,CASSSTGTRYF
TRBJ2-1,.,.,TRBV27,TGTGCCAGCAGCCTCGTAAGCAGCTCCTGCAATGAGCAGTTCTTC,CASSLVSSSCNEQFF
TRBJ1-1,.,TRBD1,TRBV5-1,TGCGCCAGCAGCCCTCAGACAGGGATGCACACTGAAGCTTTCTTT,CASSPQTGMHTEAFF
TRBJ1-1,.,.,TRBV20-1,TGCAGTGTCAGACCTGGGACAAGGAACACTGAAGCTTTCTTT,CSVRPGTRNTEAFF
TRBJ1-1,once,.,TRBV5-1,TGCGCCAGCAGCTACCGGGATCGGGACACTGAAGCTTTCTTT,CASSYRDRDTEAFF
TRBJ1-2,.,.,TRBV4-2,TGTGCCAGCAGCCGCCCAGCGATTCCAGGGAATCCTGTTGGCCACACCTTC,CASSRPAIPGNPVGHTF
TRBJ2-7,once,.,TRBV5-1,TGCGTCAGCAGCTTGCGTGGGGAACCCTACGAGCAGTACTTC,CVSSLRGEPYEQYF
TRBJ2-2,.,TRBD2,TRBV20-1,TGCAGTGCTCGACTAGTCGGGCTAGCGGGCGTCGGGGAGCTGTTTTTT,CSARLVGLAGVGELFF